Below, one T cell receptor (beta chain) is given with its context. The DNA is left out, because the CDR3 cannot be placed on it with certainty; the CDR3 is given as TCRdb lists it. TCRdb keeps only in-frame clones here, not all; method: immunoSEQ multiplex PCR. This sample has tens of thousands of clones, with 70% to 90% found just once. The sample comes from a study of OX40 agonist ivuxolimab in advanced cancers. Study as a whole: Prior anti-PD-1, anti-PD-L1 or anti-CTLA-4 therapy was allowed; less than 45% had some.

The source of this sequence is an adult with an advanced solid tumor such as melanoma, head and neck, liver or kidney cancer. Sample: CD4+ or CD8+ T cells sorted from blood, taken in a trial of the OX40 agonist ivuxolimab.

CDR3 in amino acids: CASSSSTSGGNQPQHF. This sequence joins TRBV27 and TRBJ1-5. The V gene's germline CDR1 is MNHEY and CDR2 SMNVEV (reference sequence). The CDR3 has 16 amino acids, counting both end residues.